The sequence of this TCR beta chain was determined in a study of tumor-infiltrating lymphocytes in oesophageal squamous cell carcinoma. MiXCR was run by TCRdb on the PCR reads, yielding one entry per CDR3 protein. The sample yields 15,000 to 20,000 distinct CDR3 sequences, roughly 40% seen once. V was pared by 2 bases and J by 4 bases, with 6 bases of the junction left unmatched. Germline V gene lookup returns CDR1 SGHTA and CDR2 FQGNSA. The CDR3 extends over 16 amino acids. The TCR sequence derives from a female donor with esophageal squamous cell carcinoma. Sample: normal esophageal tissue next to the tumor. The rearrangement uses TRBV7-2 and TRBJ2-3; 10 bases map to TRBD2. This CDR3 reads CASSLWASGSSDTQYF. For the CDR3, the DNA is TGTGCCAGCAGCTTATGGGCTAGCGGGAGTTCAGATACGCAGTATTTT.